This TCR beta chain was obtained from a study of T cells in Graves' hyperthyroidism and ophthalmopathy. Hyperthyroidism, newly diagnosed and lasting under 2 months, affected patients aged 18 to 65. Any patient presenting with uncontrolled infection, other autoimmune disease, pregnancy or lactation was left out. Authors of the study amplified TCR beta CDR3 regions from RNA transcripts. First-round RT-PCR of the TCR CDR3 relied on the HTBI primer set. TCRdb processed the multiplex PCR reads anew with MiXCR; each CDR3 protein has one entry. The profile shows fewer than 400,000 distinct CDR3 sequences, 16% of them singletons. The receptor's source is a man aged 30-40 years with Graves' hyperthyroidism. Sequencing was done on a sample of blood.

CDR3 protein: CASSQDQRGYFYNEQFF. DNA of the CDR3: TGCGCCAGCAGCCAGGACCAAAGAGGTTATTTTTACAATGAGCAGTTCTTC. The V call is TRBV4-1, the J call TRBJ2-1, with no clear D. Germline CDR1 reads MGHRA; CDR2 reads YSYEKL. V was shortened by 3 bases and J by 4 bases, with 19 bases between the two germline ends. This CDR3 is built from 17 residues.